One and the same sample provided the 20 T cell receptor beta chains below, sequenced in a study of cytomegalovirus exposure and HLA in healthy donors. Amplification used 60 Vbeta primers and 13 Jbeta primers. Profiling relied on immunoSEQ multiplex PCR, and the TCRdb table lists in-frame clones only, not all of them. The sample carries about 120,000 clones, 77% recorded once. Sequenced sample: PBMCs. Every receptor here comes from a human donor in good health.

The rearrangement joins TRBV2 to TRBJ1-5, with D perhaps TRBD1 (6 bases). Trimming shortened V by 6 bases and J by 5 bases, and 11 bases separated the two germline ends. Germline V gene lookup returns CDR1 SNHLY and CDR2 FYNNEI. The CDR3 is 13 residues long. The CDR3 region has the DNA TGTGCCAGCAGACCCACAGGGTATCAGCCCCAGCATTTT. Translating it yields CASRPTGYQPQHF.

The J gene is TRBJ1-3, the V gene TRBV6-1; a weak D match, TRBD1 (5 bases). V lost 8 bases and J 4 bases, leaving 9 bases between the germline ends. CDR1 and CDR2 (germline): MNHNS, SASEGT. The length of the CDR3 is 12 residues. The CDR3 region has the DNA TGTGCCAGCGGGGCTGGCGGAAACACCATATATTTT. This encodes CASGAGGNTIYF.

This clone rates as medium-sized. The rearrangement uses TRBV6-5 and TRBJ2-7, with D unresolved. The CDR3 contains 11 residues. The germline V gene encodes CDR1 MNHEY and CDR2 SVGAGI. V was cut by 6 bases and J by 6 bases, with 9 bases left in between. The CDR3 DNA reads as TGTGCCAGCAGAATGGGCAGCGAGCAGTACTTC. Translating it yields CASRMGSEQYF.

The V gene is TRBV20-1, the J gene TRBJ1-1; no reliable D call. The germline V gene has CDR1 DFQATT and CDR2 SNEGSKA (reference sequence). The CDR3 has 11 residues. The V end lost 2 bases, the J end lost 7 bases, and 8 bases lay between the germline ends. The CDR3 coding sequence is TGCAGTGCTAGATTCGAGGGTGAAGCTTTCTTT. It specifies CSARFEGEAFF.

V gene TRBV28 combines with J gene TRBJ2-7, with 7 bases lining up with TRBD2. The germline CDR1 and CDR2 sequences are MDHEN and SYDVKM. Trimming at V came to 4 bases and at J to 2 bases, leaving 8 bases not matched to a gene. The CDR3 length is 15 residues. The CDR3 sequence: CASSSPGGPTYEQYF. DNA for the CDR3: TGTGCCAGCAGTTCACCGGGAGGTCCAACCTACGAGCAGTACTTC.

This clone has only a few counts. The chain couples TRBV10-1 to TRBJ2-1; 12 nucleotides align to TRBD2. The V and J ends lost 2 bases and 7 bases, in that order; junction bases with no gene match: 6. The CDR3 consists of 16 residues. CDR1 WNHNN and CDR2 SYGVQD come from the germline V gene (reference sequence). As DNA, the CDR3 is TGCGCCAGCAGTGAGACTAGCGGGAGGAAGGGGAATGAGCAGTTCTTC. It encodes CASSETSGRKGNEQFF.

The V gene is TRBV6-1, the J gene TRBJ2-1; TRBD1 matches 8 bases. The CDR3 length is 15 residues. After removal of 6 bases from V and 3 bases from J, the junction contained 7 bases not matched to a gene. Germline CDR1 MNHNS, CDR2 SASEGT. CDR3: CASRSLQGDYNEQFF. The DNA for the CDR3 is TGTGCCAGCAGAAGTCTACAGGGGGACTACAATGAGCAGTTCTTC.

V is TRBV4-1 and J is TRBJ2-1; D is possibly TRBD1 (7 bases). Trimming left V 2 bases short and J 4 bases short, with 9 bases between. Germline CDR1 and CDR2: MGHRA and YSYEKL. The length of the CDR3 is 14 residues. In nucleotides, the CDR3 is TGCGCCAGCAGCCAACAGGGGGGATACAATGAGCAGTTCTTC. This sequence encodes CASSQQGGYNEQFF.

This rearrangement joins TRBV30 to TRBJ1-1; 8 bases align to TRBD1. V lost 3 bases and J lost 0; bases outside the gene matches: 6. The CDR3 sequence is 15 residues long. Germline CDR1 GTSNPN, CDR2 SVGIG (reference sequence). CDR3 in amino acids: CAWRHRDRMNTEAFF. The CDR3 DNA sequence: TGTGCCTGGAGGCACCGGGACAGGATGAACACTGAAGCTTTCTTT.

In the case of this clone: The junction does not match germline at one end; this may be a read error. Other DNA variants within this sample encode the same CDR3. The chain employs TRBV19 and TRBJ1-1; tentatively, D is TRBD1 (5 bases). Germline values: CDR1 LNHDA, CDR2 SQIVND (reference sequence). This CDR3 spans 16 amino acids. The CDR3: CASSIWGGGQNTEAFF. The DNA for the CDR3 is TGTGCCAGTAGTATATGGGGGGGAGGGCAGAACACTGAAGCTTTTTTT.

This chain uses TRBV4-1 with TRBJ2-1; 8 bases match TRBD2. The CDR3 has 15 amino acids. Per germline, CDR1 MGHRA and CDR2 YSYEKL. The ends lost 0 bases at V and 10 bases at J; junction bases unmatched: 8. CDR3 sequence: CASSQDSGGVWEQFF. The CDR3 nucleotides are TGCGCCAGCAGCCAAGACAGCGGGGGTGTCTGGGAGCAGTTCTTC.

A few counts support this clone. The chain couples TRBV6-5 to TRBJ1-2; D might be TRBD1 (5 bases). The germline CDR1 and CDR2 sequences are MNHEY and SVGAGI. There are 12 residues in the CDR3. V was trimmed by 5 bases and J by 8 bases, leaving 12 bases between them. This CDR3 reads CASSLRVGGYTF. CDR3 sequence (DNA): TGTGCCAGCAGTCTCAGGGTAGGAGGCTACACCTTC.

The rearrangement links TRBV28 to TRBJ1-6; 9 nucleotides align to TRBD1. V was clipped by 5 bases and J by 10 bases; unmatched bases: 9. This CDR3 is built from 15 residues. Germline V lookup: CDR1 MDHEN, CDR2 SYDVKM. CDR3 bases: TGTGCCAGCAGTACCCCGGGACAGGGAGGATCACCCCTCCACTTT. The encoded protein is CASSTPGQGGSPLHF.

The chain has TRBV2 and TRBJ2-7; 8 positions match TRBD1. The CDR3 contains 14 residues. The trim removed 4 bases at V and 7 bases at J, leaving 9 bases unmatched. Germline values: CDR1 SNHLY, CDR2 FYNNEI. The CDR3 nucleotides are TGTGCCAGCAGTGGTGGACAGGGCCTTATAGAGCAGTACTTC. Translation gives CASSGGQGLIEQYF.

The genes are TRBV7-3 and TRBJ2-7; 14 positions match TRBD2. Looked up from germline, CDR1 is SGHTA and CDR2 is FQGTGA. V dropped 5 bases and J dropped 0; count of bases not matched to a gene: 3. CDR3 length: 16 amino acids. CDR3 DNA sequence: TGTGCCAGCAGCCCCGGACTAGCGGGAGGCTCCTACGAGCAGTACTTC. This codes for CASSPGLAGGSYEQYF.

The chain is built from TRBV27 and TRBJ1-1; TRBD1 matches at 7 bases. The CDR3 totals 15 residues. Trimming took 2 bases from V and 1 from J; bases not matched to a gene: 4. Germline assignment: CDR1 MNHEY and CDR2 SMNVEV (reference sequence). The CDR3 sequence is CASSLEGGWNTEAFF. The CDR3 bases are TGTGCCAGCAGTTTAGAAGGGGGCTGGAACACTGAAGCTTTCTTT.

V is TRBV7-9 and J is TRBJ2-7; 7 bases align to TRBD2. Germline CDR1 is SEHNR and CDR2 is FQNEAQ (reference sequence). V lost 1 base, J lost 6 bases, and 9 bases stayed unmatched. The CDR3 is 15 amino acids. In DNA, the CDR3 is TGTGCCAGCAGCTTAGGTTCCGGACTAGGCCGCGAGCAGTACTTC. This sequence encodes CASSLGSGLGREQYF.

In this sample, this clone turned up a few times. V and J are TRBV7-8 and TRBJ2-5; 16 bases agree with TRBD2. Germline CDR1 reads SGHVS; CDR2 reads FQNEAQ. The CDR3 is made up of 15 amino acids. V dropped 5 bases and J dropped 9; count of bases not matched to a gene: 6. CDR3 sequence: CASSTGLAGGGPQYF. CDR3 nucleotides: TGTGCCAGCAGCACGGGACTAGCGGGAGGGGGTCCCCAGTACTTC.

The DNA of the CDR3 is TGTGCCAGCAGCCAAGATAATCGGCAGGGTCGGGTCAATGAGCAGTTCTTC. It codes for CASSQDNRQGRVNEQFF. V and J are TRBV14 and TRBJ2-1; maybe TRBD1 (5 bases). The germline CDR1 and CDR2 sequences are SGHDN and FVKESK. Trimming stripped 0 bases from V and 6 bases from J, with 18 bases between. CDR3 length: 17 amino acids.

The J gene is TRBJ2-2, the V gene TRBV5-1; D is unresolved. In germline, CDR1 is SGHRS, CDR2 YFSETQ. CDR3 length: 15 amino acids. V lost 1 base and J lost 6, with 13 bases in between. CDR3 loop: CASSLLDMNSGELFF. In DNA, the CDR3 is TGCGCCAGCAGCTTGTTAGACATGAATTCCGGGGAGCTGTTTTTT.